This T cell receptor beta chain appears in the sequencing data of a study of T cells after yellow fever vaccination. Notes on the study in general: There was a possibility that FACS-sorted repertoires contained abundant clonotypes contaminating from the bulk population. The booster response re-showed most primary clones: about 96% CD4, more than 70% CD8.

This CDR3 comprises 15 residues. Trimming removed 4 bases from V and 2 bases from J; junction bases left unmatched: 5. The germline CDR1 and CDR2 sequences are SGHKS and YYEKEE (reference sequence). TCRdb itself ran the 5' RACE reads through MiXCR, one entry per CDR3 protein. The table has under 500,000 distinct CDR3 sequences, 18% seen once. The table lists this clonotype with a few counts. Its antigen is currently unknown. The sequenced sample was PBMCs, obtained before the yellow fever booster vaccination. The origin of this receptor is a man younger than 35 who received the YFV17D yellow fever vaccine. The chain links TRBV5-5 to TRBJ2-3, with TRBD2 matching 9 bases. The CDR3 nucleotides are TGTGCCAGCAGCGGTAGCGGGGGATACACAGATACGCAGTATTTT. It translates to CASSGSGGYTDTQYF.